The 11 T cell receptor beta chains below come from one sample, sequenced in a study of regulatory T cells in long-lasting Graves disease. Construction of TCR beta libraries relied on iRepertoire HTBI primers and on Arm-PCR targeting CDR3 regions. TCRdb used MiXCR to reprocess the multiplex PCR reads, holding one entry per CDR3 protein. The table includes 420,000 or so distinct CDR3 sequences, around 22% detected once. The sample's time point: persistent/refractory GD, antithyroid drugs over 5 years with positive TRAb. From RNA extracted from PBMCs, the TCR library was made. Sample: peripheral blood mononuclear cells (PBMCs), taken when the disease was refractory, from a patient treated with antithyroid drugs. The source is a female donor with Graves disease.

This clonotype was picked up many times. The V gene is TRBV20-1, the J gene TRBJ1-2; possible D gene TRBD1, 5 bases. The germline CDR1 and CDR2 sequences are DFQATT and SNEGSKA (reference sequence). CDR3 length: 13 amino acids. V dropped 5 bases and J dropped 4 bases, with 14 bases sitting between them. The CDR3 nucleotides are TGCAGTGCTCGAGGGACGGTCGTCTATGGCTACACCTTC. Amino acids: CSARGTVVYGYTF.

V usage is TRBV5-5 and J usage is TRBJ1-1; D remains ambiguous. Trimming shortened V by 2 bases and J by 0 bases, and 11 bases separated the two germline ends. The germline CDR1 and CDR2 sequences are SGHKS and YYEKEE (reference sequence). The CDR3 totals 15 residues. CDR3 residues: CASSFPAGMNTEAFF. In nucleotides, the CDR3 is TGTGCCAGCAGCTTTCCGGCAGGCATGAACACTGAAGCTTTCTTT.

The V gene is TRBV24-1, the J gene TRBJ1-1; D possibly corresponds to TRBD1 (5 bases). Germline CDR1 KGHDR, CDR2 SFDVKD. The CDR3 runs 11 residues. V gave up 9 bases and J gave up 5 bases, with 9 bases separating them. The CDR3 DNA is TGTGCCACCTCTGGGGGGACTGAAGCTTTCTTT. Encoded protein: CATSGGTEAFF.

This clonotype has a handful of counts. The chain uses TRBV29-1 and TRBJ2-2, with TRBD2 matching over 7 bases. With 4 bases clipped from V and 2 bases from J, the junction kept 4 bases outside the gene matches. Per germline, CDR1 SQVTM and CDR2 ANQGSEA. This CDR3 spans 14 amino acids. The CDR3 reads CSVGSSGNTGELFF. Here the CDR3 DNA reads TGCAGCGTTGGGTCTAGCGGAAACACCGGGGAGCTGTTTTTT.

This clonotype was detected many times. The DNA for the CDR3 is TGTGCCAGCAGTGTATACAGGGGGGAAAAACTGTTTTTT. Its translation is CASSVYRGEKLFF. The genes are TRBV2 and TRBJ1-4; 8 bases match TRBD1. Trimming at V came to 4 bases and at J to 8 bases, leaving 3 bases not matched to a gene. CDR1 and CDR2 (germline): SNHLY, FYNNEI. The CDR3 consists of 13 residues.

This clonotype came up many times. The chain combines TRBV6-1 with TRBJ2-3; 9 bases line up with TRBD2. CDR3 length: 17 amino acids. Trimming took 2 bases from V and 1 from J; bases not matched to a gene: 7. Germline V gene sequence: CDR1 MNHNS, CDR2 SASEGT. The CDR3 here is CASSEPWTSEGTDTQYF. CDR3 nucleotides: TGTGCCAGCAGTGAACCCTGGACTAGCGAAGGCACAGATACGCAGTATTTT.

The chain employs TRBV6-5 and TRBJ2-7; tentatively, D is TRBD2 (6 bases). The germline CDR1 and CDR2 sequences are MNHEY and SVGAGI. Trimming cost V 2 bases and J 5 bases, with 13 bases left between them. The CDR3 runs 14 residues. The CDR3 sequence is CASSYGVGGNEQYF. CDR3 sequence (DNA): TGTGCCAGCAGTTACGGCGTCGGCGGGAACGAGCAGTACTTC.

The chain employs TRBV6-1 and TRBJ2-2, with 8 bases lining up with TRBD1. V lost 6 bases, J lost 4 bases, and 4 bases stayed unmatched. The CDR3 sequence is 14 residues long. Germline V lookup: CDR1 MNHNS, CDR2 SASEGT. CDR3 residues: CASRRTGSTGELFF. The CDR3 DNA is TGTGCCAGCAGACGGACAGGGAGCACCGGGGAGCTGTTTTTT.

This clonotype was observed at least ten times. An end of the junction differs from the germline gene, which may be a read error. The chain is built from TRBV5-1 and TRBJ1-1; TRBD1 matches 9 bases. Germline loops: CDR1 SGHRS, CDR2 YFSETQ. The CDR3 extends over 14 amino acids. CDR3 protein: CASSLGQGSTEAFF. CDR3 in DNA: TGTGCCAGCTCATTGGGACAGGGATCAACTGAAGCTTTCTTT.

V is TRBV6-1 and J is TRBJ2-3; TRBD2 aligns across 8 bases. Germline assignment: CDR1 MNHNS and CDR2 SASEGT. CDR3 size: 15 residues. V was clipped by 4 bases and J by 6 bases; unmatched bases: 9. The chain's CDR3 is CASSVASGRADTQYF. CDR3 DNA sequence: TGTGCCAGCAGTGTGGCTAGCGGGCGCGCGGATACGCAGTATTTT.

This clonotype occurred a few times. The chain uses TRBV30 and TRBJ2-7; 9 bases align to TRBD2. The germline V gene has CDR1 GTSNPN and CDR2 SVGIG (reference sequence). CDR3 length equals 15 residues. The V and J ends lost 0 bases and 6 bases, in that order; junction bases with no gene match: 9. The CDR3 DNA sequence: TGTGCCTGGAGTGTAACACTAGCGGGCGGCCCCGAGCAGTACTTC. This gives the protein CAWSVTLAGGPEQYF.